These 5 T cell receptor beta chains were all obtained from the same sample, sequenced in a study of identifying expanded T cells in peripheral blood. Sequenced by immunoSEQ multiplex PCR; TCRdb stores in-frame clones only, minus some. The sample includes about 90,000 clones, approximately 85% of them seen just once. Sequenced sample: blood. The receptors come from a person between 18 and 75 years old in good health.

The chain couples TRBV27 to TRBJ1-5, with D maybe TRBD1 (6 bases). The germline gives CDR1 MNHEY, CDR2 SMNVEV (reference sequence). The CDR3 contains 15 residues. Trimming removed 2 bases at V and 7 bases at J, with 15 bases between. For the CDR3, the DNA is TGTGCCAGCAGTTTAACCTCGGGGGCGGGGCAGCCCCAGCATTTT. Its translation: CASSLTSGAGQPQHF.

This clone was seen just once. The chain links TRBV6-4 to TRBJ2-7; possibly TRBD1 for D (5 bases). The V end was cut by 6 bases, the J end by 2 bases, with 14 bases between. This CDR3 is built from 14 residues. Germline CDR1 and CDR2: MRHNA and SNTAGT. The CDR3 is CASSLEGVPYEQYF. The CDR3 DNA sequence: TGTGCCAGCAGCCTCGAAGGGGTCCCCTACGAGCAGTACTTC.

The chain joins TRBV30 to TRBJ2-1, with D perhaps given as TRBD1 or TRBD2 (5 bases each). Trimming left V 4 bases short and J 5 bases short, with 18 bases between. The CDR3 runs 15 residues. Germline V gives CDR1 GTSNPN, CDR2 SVGIG (reference sequence). CDR3 protein: CAWTILGRGNNEQFF. The CDR3 DNA follows: TGTGCCTGGACCATATTGGGACGGGGCAACAATGAGCAGTTCTTC.

This chain joins TRBV6-1 and TRBJ1-5, with D tentatively TRBD1 (5 bases). V lost 6 bases to trimming and J lost 4 bases, with 16 bases between them. This CDR3 region has 15 residues. In germline, CDR1 is MNHNS, CDR2 SASEGT. Here the CDR3 reads CASSRNGGVNQPQHF. The CDR3 DNA sequence: TGTGCCAGCAGCCGAAACGGGGGGGTGAATCAGCCCCAGCATTTT.

This clone was observed a single time. V gene TRBV25-1 combines with J gene TRBJ2-3, with D uncertain. Trimming took off 1 base at V and 3 bases at J, with 8 bases between the two ends. Germline lookup yields CDR1 MGHDK and CDR2 SYGVNS. The CDR3 covers 14 residues. The CDR3 bases are TGTGCCAGCAGTGAATCTGACAATACAGATACGCAGTATTTT. Protein: CASSESDNTDTQYF.